Shown below are 7 T cell receptor beta chains from a single sample sequenced in a study of T cell repertoires in cytomegalovirus infection. No antigen has been identified for these receptors. TCRdb fed the reads into MiXCR, producing one record per CDR3 protein. The sample holds about half a million distinct CDR3 sequences, roughly 42% seen once. Sequenced material: cultured PBMCs, taken from culture after CMV antigen stimulation. The receptors originated from a human donor in good health (CMV status not recorded). Some clones in this sample may be carry-over from other donors' samples.

This chain uses TRBV4-1 with TRBJ1-5; D is unclear. Trimming removed 1 base at V and 7 bases at J, with 17 bases between. In germline, CDR1 is MGHRA, CDR2 YSYEKL. This CDR3 has 16 residues. The CDR3 spells CASSQGLWGLGQPQHF. The CDR3 DNA sequence: TGCGCCAGCAGCCAAGGGTTATGGGGTTTGGGACAGCCCCAGCATTTT.

This chain links TRBV7-9 with TRBJ2-7; D possibly corresponds to TRBD1 (6 bases). Trimming shortened V by 8 bases and J by 0 bases, and 14 bases separated the two germline ends. This CDR3 spans 14 amino acids. The germline V gene encodes CDR1 SEHNR and CDR2 FQNEAQ (reference sequence). CDR3 in DNA: TGTGCCAGCTCAGGGGTTTATAACTCCTACGAGCAGTACTTC. Translated: CASSGVYNSYEQYF.

The chain recombines TRBV28 with TRBJ2-5; the D gene is possibly TRBD1 (6 bases). The CDR3 runs 15 residues. Trimming pared 4 bases from V and 1 base from J, leaving 13 bases between. Looked up from germline, CDR1 is MDHEN and CDR2 is SYDVKM. The CDR3 DNA reads as TGTGCCAGCAGTTCCCCCGACAGGACCCAAGAGACCCAGTACTTC. This sequence encodes CASSSPDRTQETQYF.

The rearrangement links TRBV4-3 to TRBJ2-3; D may be TRBD1 or TRBD2 (5 bases each). This CDR3 region has 17 residues. V lost 4 bases and J lost 5, with 22 bases in between. Germline V gene sequence: CDR1 LGHNA, CDR2 YSLEER. CDR3 nucleotides: TGCGCCAGCAGCCTGCAGCCTGAGAGGGGCATCGGAGATACGCAGTATTTT. Protein product: CASSLQPERGIGDTQYF.

In DNA form, the CDR3 reads TGTGCCAGCTCTACCCGGCAAAGAGGGGGAGAGACCCAGTACTTC. Residues: CASSTRQRGGETQYF. V and J are TRBV18 and TRBJ2-5; possible D gene TRBD1, 6 bases. The CDR3 is 15 residues long. CDR1 and CDR2 (germline): KGHSH, LQKENI. With 6 bases removed from V and 4 bases from J, the gap between germline ends came to 18 bases.

This clonotype was seen only a few times. The genes are TRBV29-1 and TRBJ2-7; TRBD1 might be the D (5 bases). The germline V and J ends were trimmed by 3 bases and 2 bases, with 5 bases remaining between them. Germline-derived CDR1 and CDR2 are SQVTM and ANQGSEA. This CDR3 comprises 11 residues. The CDR3 region is CSVEDTYEQYF. The CDR3 region has the DNA TGCAGCGTTGAGGACACCTACGAGCAGTACTTC.

This chain uses TRBV11-2 with TRBJ2-7; tentatively, D is TRBD2 (5 bases). With 5 bases removed from V and 7 bases from J, the gap between germline ends came to 9 bases. Germline CDR1 SGHAT, CDR2 FQNNGV. The CDR3 runs to 11 residues. The CDR3, as DNA: TGTGCCAGCAGCCAGACGGGGGAGCAGTACTTC. It is translated as CASSQTGEQYF.